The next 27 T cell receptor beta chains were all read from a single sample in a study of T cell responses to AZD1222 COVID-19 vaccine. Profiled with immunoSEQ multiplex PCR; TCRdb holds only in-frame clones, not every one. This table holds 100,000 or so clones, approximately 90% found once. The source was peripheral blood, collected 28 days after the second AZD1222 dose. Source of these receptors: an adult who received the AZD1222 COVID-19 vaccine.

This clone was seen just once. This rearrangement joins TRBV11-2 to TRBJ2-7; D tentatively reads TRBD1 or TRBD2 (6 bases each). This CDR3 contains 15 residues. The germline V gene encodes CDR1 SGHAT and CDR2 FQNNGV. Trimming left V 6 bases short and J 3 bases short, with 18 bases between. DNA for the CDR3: TGTGCCAGCAGTTCGAGGGGGGCCAGAAGCTACGAGCAGTACTTC. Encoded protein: CASSSRGARSYEQYF.

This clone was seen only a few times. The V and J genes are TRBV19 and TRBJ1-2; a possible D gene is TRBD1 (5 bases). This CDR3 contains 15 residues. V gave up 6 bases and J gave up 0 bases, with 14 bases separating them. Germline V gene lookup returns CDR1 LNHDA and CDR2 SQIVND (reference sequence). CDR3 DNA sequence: TGTGCCAGTAGCACGACGCGGGGGTCTAACTATGGCTACACCTTC. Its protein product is CASSTTRGSNYGYTF.

The CDR3 loop is CASSELAGGQETQYF. The DNA of the CDR3 is TGTGCCAGCAGTGAATTAGCGGGGGGGCAAGAGACCCAGTACTTC. The chain employs TRBV6-1 and TRBJ2-5; 11 bases map to TRBD2. Unmatched junction bases numbered 1, after V lost 2 bases and J lost 2 bases. CDR1 and CDR2 (germline): MNHNS, SASEGT. The CDR3 runs to 15 residues.

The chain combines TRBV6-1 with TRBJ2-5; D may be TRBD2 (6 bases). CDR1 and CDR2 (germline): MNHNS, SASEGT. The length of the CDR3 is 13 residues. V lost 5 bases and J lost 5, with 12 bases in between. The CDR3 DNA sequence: TGTGCCAGCAGTAGGGGACTTGGGGAGACCCAGTACTTC. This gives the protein CASSRGLGETQYF.

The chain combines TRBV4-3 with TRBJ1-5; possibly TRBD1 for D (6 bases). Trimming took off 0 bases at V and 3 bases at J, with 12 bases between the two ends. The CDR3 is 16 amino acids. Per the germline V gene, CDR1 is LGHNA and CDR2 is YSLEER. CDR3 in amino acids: CASSQDLGQFNQPQHF. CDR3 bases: TGCGCCAGCAGCCAAGATTTGGGACAATTCAATCAGCCCCAGCATTTT.

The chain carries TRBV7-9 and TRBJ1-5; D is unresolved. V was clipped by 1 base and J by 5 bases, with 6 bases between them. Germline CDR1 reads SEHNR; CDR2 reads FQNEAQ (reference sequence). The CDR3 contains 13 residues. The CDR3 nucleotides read TGTGCCAGCAGCTTAGACAAAGATCAGCCCCAGCATTTT. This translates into CASSLDKDQPQHF.

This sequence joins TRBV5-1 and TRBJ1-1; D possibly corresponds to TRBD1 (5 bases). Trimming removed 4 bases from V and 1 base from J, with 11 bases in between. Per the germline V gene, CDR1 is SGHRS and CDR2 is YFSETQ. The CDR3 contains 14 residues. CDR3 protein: CASSPGHGNTEAFF. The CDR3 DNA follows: TGCGCCAGCAGCCCAGGACACGGGAACACTGAAGCTTTCTTT.

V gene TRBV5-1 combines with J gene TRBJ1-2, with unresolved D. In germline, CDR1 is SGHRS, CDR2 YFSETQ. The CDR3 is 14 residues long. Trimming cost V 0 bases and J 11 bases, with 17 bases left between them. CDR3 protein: CASSLVQDPLKYTF. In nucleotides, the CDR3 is TGCGCCAGCAGCTTGGTTCAGGACCCCCTGAAGTACACCTTC.

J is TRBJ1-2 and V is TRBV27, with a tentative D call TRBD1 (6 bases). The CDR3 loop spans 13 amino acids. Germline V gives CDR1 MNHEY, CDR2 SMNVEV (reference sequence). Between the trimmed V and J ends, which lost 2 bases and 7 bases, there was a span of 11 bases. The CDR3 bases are TGTGCCAGCAGTTTAGGGGGGGCGGGTGGCTACACCTTC. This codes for CASSLGGAGGYTF.

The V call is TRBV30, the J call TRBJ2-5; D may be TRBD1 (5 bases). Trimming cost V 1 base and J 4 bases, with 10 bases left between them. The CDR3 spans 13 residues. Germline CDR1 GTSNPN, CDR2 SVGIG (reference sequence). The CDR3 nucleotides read TGTGCCTGGAGTGGATCAGGGATAGAGACCCAGTACTTC. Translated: CAWSGSGIETQYF.

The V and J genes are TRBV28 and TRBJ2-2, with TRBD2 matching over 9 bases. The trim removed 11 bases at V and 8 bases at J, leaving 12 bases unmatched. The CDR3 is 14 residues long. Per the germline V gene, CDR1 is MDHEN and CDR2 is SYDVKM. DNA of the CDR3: TGTGCCCGCGCCGGCGGGGGGGCCACGGGGGAGCTGTTTTTT. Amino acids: CARAGGGATGELFF.

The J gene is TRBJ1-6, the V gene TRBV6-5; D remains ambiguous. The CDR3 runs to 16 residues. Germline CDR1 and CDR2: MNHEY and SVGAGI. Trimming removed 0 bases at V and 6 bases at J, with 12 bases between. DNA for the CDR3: TGTGCCAGCAGTTACTCGACCGCTAGCGTTAATTCACCCCTCCACTTT. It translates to CASSYSTASVNSPLHF.

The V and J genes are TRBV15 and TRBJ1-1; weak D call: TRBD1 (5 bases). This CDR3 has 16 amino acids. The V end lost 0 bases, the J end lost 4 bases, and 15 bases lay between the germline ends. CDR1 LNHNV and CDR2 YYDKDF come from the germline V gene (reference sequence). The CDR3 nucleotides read TGTGCCACCAGCAGAGATCGCCTGGGGGGAAGCACTGAAGCTTTCTTT. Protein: CATSRDRLGGSTEAFF.

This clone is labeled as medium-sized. CDR3 amino acids: CASSQDPGSTNIQYF. For the CDR3, the DNA is TGCGCCAGCAGCCAAGACCCGGGTTCGACAAACATTCAGTACTTC. The genes are TRBV4-1 and TRBJ2-4, with D unclear. Germline CDR1 and CDR2: MGHRA and YSYEKL. The CDR3 extends over 15 amino acids. V was cut by 0 bases and J by 6 bases, with 12 bases left in between.

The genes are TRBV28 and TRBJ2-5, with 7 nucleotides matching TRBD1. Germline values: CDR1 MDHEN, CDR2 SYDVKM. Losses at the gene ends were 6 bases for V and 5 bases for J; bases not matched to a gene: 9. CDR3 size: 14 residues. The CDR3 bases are TGTGCCAGCAGGCCCACAGGGGACGGGGAGACCCAGTACTTC. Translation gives CASRPTGDGETQYF.

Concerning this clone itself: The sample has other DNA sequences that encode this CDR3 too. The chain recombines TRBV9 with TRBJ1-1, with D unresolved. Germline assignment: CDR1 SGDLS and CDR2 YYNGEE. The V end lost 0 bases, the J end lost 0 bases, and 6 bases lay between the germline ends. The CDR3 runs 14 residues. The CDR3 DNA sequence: TGTGCCAGCAGCGTAGGATCCCTGAACACTGAAGCTTTCTTT. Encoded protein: CASSVGSLNTEAFF.

The DNA for the CDR3 is TGTGCCAGCTCAAGGACACCTGAAAAACTGTTTTTT. Translated: CASSRTPEKLFF. This chain joins TRBV18 and TRBJ1-4; maybe TRBD1 (5 bases). CDR3 length: 12 amino acids. V was pared by 5 bases and J by 7 bases, with 8 bases between. CDR1 is KGHSH, CDR2 LQKENI, per germline. Combining the CDR3 with reference TRBV18 and TRBJ1-4 gives the whole variable domain NAGVMQNPRHLVRRRGQEARLRCSPMKGHSHVYWYRQLPEEGLKFMVYLQKENIIDESGMPKERFSAEFPKEGPSILRIQQVVRGDSAAYFCASSRTPEKLFFGSGTQLSVL.

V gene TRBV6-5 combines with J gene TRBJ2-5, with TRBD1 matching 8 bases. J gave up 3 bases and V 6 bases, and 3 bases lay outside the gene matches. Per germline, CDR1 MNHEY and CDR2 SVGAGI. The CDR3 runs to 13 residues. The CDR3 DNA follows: TGTGCCAGCAGGACAGGGGCAAAAGAGACCCAGTACTTC. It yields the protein CASRTGAKETQYF.

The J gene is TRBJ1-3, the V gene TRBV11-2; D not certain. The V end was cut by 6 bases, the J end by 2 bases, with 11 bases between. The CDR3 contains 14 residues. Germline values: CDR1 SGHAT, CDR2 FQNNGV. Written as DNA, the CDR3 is TGTGCCAGCAGTTCCGACCAGCCTGGAAACACCATATATTTT. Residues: CASSSDQPGNTIYF.

DNA of the CDR3: TGTGCCAGCAGCCAAGACGCGACAGGGGTTTACGAGCAGTACTTC. This sequence encodes CASSQDATGVYEQYF. This chain connects TRBV3-1 (or the pseudogene TRBV3-2) to TRBJ2-7; 8 bases align to TRBD1. Germline trimming cut 0 bases from V and 4 bases from J; bases unmatched to any gene: 5. The CDR3 is made up of 15 amino acids. From germline, CDR1 is LGHDT and CDR2 YNNKEL (reference sequence).

The CDR3: CASSLDGRNEKLFF. The CDR3 DNA follows: TGCGCCAGCAGCTTGGACGGAAGGAATGAAAAACTGTTTTTT. V gene TRBV5-1 combines with J gene TRBJ1-4; no clear D gene. The germline V gene has CDR1 SGHRS and CDR2 YFSETQ. V was clipped by 0 bases and J by 5 bases, with 8 bases between them. The CDR3 contains 14 residues.

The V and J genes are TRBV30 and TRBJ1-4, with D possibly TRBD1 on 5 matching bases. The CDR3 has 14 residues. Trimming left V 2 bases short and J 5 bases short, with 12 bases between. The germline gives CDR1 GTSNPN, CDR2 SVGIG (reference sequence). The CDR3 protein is CAWSIGGKNEKLFF. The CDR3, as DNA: TGTGCCTGGAGTATTGGGGGGAAAAATGAAAAACTGTTTTTT. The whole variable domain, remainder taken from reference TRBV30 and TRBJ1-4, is SQTIHQWPATLVQPVGSPLSLECTVEGTSNPNLYWYRQAAGRGLQLLFYSVGIGQISSEVPQNLSASRPQDRQFILSSKKLLLSDSGFYLCAWSIGGKNEKLFFGSGTQLSVL.

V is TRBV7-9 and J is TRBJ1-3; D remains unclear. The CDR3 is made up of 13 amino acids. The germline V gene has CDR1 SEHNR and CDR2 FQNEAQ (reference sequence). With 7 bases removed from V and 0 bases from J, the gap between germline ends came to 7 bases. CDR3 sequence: CASIDGSGNTIYF. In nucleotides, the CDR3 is TGTGCCAGCATCGATGGCTCTGGAAACACCATATATTTT.

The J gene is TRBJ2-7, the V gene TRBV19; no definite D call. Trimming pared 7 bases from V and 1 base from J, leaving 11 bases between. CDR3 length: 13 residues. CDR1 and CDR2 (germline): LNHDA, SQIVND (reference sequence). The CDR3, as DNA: TGTGCCAGTAAATTGTCTGGATCCTACGAGCAGTACTTC. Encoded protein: CASKLSGSYEQYF.

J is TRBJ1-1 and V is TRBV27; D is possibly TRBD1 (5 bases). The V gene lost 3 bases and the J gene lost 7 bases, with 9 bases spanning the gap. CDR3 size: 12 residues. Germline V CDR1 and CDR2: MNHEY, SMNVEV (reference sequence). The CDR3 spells CASSLIGGEAFF. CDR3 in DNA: TGTGCCAGCAGTTTGATCGGGGGTGAAGCTTTCTTT.

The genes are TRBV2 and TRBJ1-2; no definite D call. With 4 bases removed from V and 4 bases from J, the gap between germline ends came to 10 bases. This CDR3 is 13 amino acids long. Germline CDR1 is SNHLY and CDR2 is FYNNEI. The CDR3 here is CASSVAASYGYTF. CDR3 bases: TGTGCCAGCAGTGTGGCGGCGAGCTATGGCTACACCTTC.

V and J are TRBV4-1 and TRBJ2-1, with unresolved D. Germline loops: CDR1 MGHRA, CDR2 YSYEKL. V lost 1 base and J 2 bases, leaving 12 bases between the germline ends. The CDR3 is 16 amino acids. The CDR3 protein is CASSQVSAPTYNEQFF. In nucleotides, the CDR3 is TGCGCCAGCAGCCAAGTTTCGGCACCGACCTACAATGAGCAGTTCTTC.